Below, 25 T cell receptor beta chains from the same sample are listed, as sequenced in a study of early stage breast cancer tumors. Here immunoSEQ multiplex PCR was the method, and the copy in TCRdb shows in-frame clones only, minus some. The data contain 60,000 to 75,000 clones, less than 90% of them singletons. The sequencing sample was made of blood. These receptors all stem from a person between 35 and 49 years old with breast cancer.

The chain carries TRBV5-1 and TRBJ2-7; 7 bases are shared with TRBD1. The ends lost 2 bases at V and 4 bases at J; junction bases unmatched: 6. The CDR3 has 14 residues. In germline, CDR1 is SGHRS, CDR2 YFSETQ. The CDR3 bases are TGCGCCAGCAGCTTATCCGGGACAGCTTACGAGCAGTACTTC. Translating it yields CASSLSGTAYEQYF.

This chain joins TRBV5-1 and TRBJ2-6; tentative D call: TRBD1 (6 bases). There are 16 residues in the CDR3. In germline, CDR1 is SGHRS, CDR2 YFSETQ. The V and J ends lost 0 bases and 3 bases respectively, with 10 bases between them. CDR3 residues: CASSLVGALGANVLTF. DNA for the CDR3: TGCGCCAGCAGCTTGGTGGGGGCGCTTGGGGCCAACGTCCTGACTTTC.

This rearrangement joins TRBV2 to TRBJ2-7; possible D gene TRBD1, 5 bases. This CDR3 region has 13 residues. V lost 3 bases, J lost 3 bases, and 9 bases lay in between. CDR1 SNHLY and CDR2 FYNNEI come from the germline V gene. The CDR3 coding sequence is TGTGCCAGCAGTGAGCGACAGTACTACGAGCAGTACTTC. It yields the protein CASSERQYYEQYF.

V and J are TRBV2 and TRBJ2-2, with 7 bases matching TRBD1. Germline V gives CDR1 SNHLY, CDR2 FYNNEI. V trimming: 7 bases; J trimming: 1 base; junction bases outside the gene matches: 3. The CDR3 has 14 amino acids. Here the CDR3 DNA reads TGTGCCAGCACCGGGACAGTGAACACCGGGGAGCTGTTTTTT. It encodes CASTGTVNTGELFF.

Here the CDR3 reads CASSYRPLRDTEAFF. The CDR3, as DNA: TGTGCCAGCAGTTACCGACCCCTACGGGACACTGAAGCTTTCTTT. This chain links TRBV6-5 with TRBJ1-1, with D unclear. V lost 2 bases to trimming and J lost 3 bases, with 13 bases between them. Germline CDR1 is MNHEY and CDR2 is SVGAGI. This CDR3 has 15 residues.

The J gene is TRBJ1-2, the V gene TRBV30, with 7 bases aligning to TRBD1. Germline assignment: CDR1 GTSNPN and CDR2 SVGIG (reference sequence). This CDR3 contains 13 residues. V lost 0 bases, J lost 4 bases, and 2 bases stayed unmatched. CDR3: CAWSVKGAYGYTF. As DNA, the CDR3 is TGTGCCTGGAGTGTAAAGGGGGCCTATGGCTACACCTTC.

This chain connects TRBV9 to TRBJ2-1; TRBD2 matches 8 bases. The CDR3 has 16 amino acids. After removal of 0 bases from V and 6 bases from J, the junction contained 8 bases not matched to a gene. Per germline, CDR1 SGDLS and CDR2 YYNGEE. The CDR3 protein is CASSVEREGPSNEQFF. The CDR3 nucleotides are TGTGCCAGCAGCGTAGAACGGGAGGGTCCGAGCAATGAGCAGTTCTTC.

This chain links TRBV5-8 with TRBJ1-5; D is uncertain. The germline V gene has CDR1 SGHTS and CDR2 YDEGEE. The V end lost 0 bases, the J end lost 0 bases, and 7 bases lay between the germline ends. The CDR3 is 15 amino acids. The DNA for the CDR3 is TGTGCCAGCAGCTTGGGGGATTATAGCAATCAGCCCCAGCATTTT. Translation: CASSLGDYSNQPQHF.

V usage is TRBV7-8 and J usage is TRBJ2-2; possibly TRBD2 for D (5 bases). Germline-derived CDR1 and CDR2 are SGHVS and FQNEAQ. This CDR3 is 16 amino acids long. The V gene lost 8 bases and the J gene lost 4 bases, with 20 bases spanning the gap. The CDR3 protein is CASDVSVGSSTGELFF. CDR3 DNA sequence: TGTGCCAGCGATGTTAGCGTAGGCTCGAGCACCGGGGAGCTGTTTTTT.

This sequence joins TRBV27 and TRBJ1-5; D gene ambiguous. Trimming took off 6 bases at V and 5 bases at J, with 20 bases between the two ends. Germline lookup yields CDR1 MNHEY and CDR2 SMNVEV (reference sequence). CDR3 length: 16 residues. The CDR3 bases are TGTGCCAGCAGACCCTTTTTAGGGATGGGGTATCAGCCCCAGCATTTT. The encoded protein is CASRPFLGMGYQPQHF.

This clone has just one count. CDR3 loop: CASARVGDTGELFF. The DNA of the CDR3 is TGCGCCAGCGCAAGGGTGGGGGACACCGGGGAGCTGTTTTTT. The chain is built from TRBV5-1 and TRBJ2-2; the D gene could be TRBD1 or TRBD2 (5 bases each). V gave up 7 bases and J gave up 3 bases, with 13 bases separating them. Germline-derived CDR1 and CDR2 are SGHRS and YFSETQ. The CDR3 has 14 residues.

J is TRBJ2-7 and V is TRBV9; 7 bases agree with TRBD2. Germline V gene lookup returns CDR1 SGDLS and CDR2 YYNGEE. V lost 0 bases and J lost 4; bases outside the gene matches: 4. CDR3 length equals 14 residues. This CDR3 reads CASSVGGSTYEQYF. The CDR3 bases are TGTGCCAGCAGCGTAGGCGGGAGCACTTACGAGCAGTACTTC.

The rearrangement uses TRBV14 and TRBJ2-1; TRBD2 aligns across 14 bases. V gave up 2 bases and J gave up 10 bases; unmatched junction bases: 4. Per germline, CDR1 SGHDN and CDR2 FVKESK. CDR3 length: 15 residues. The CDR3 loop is CASSQPGLAGVEQFF. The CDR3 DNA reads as TGTGCCAGCAGCCAACCGGGACTAGCGGGAGTAGAGCAGTTCTTC.

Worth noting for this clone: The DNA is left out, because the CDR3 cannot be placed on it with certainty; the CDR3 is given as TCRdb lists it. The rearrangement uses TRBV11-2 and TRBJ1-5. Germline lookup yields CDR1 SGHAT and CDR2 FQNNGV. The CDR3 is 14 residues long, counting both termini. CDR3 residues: CASSFGPGNQPQHF.

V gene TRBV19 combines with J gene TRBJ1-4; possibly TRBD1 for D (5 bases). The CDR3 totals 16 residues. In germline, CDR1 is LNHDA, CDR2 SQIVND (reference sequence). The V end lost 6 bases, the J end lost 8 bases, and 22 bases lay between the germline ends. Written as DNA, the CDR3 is TGTGCCAGTAGAGAAGGCAGGGAGGGATGGGGAGAAAAACTGTTTTTT. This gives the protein CASREGREGWGEKLFF.

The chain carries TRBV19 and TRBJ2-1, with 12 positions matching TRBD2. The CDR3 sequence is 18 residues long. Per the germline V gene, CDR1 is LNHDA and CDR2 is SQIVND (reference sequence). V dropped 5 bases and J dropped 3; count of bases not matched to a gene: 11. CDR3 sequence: CASSSRNKLAGGYNEQFF. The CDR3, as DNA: TGTGCCAGTAGTTCTCGCAACAAACTAGCGGGAGGCTACAATGAGCAGTTCTTC. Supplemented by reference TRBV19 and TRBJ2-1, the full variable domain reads DGGITQSPKYLFRKEGQNVTLSCEQNLNHDAMYWYRQDPGQGLRLIYYSQIVNDFQKGDIAEGYSVSREKKESFPLTVTSAQKNPTAFYLCASSSRNKLAGGYNEQFFGPGTRLTVL.

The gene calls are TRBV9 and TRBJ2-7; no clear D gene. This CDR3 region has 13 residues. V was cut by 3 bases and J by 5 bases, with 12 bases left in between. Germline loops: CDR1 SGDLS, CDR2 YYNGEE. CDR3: CASSADSYHEQYF. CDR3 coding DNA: TGTGCCAGCAGCGCCGACTCGTACCACGAGCAGTACTTC.

The CDR3 DNA reads as TGCGCCAGCAGTGAGGGCGGTGGAGGCTACACCTTC. Protein: CASSEGGGGYTF. The chain joins TRBV10-2 to TRBJ1-2; the D is unclear. The V and J ends lost 2 bases and 8 bases respectively, with 9 bases between them. Germline CDR1 is WSHSY and CDR2 is SAAADI. CDR3 length equals 12 residues.

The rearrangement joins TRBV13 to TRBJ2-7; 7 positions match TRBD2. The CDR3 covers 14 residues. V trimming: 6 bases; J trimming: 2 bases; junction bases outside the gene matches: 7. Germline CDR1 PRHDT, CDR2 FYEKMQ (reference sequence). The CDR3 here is CASRARGETYEQYF. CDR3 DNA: TGTGCCAGCAGAGCCCGGGGGGAAACCTACGAGCAGTACTTC.

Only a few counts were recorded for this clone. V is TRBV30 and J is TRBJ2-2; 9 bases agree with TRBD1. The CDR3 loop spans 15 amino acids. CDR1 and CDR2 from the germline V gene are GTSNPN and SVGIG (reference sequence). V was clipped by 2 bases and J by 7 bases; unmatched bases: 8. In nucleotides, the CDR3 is TGTGCCTGGAGTAGTGGACAGGGGAGGATCGGGGAGCTGTTTTTT. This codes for CAWSSGQGRIGELFF.

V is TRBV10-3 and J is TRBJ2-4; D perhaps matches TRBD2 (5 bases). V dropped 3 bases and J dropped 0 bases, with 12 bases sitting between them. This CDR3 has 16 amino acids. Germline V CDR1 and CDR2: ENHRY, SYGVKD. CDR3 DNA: TGTGCCATCAGTGATGAGGGATGGCTAGCCAAAAACATTCAGTACTTC. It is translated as CAISDEGWLAKNIQYF.

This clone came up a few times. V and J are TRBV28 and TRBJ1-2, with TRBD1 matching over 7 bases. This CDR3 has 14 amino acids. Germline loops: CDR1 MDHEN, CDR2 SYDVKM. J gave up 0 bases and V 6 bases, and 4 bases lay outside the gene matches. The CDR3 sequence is CASSEGTANYGYTF. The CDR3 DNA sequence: TGTGCCAGCAGCGAAGGGACAGCTAACTATGGCTACACCTTC.

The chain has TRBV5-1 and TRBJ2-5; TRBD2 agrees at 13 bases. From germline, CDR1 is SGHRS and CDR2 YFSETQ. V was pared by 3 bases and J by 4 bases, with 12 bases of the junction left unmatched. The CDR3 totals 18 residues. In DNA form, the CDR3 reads TGCGCCAGCAGCTCAGGGACTAGCGGGAATGCAGGTAGAGAGACCCAGTACTTC. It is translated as CASSSGTSGNAGRETQYF.

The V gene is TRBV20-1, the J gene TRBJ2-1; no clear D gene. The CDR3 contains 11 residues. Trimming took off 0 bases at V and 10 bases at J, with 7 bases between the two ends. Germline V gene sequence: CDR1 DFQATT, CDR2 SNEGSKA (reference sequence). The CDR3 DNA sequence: TGCAGTGCTAGAGATCTGACAGAGCAGTTCTTC. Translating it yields CSARDLTEQFF.

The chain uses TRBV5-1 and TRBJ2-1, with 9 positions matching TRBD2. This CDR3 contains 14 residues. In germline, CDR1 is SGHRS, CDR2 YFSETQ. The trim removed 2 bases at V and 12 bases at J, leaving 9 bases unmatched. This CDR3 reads CASSFSGSVLGQFF. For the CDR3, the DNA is TGCGCCAGCAGCTTTAGCGGGAGTGTTTTAGGGCAGTTCTTC. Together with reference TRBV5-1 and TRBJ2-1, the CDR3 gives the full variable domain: KAGVTQTPRYLIKTRGQQVTLSCSPISGHRSVSWYQQTPGQGLQFLFEYFSETQRNKGNFPGRFSGRQFSNSRSEMNVSTLELGDSALYLCASSFSGSVLGQFFGPGTRLTVL.